This TCR beta chain was obtained from a study of T cells in tuberculosis (dated by TCRdb to the late 2010s). About the study as a whole: The study combined CD1B tetramers and high-throughput TCR immunosequencing to characterize T cells specific for the mycobacterial lipid antigen glucose monomycolate (GMM).

This clone has just one count. It has no much larger one-base neighbor in the sample; base qualities were not kept. TCR-alpha and TCR-beta chains were sequenced unpaired, so chain pairing information was not available. TCR libraries were generated with the immunoSEQ multiplex PCR assay, using TCR-beta and/or TCR-alpha/delta assays for each sample. The amplified TCR libraries were sequenced using the Illumina high-throughput platform. The authors processed their data as follows. Clustering and dimensionality reduction were performed using pairwise TCRdist distances among GMM-specific receptors from ex vivo sorted or in vitro expanded T cells. Sequence motifs defined by gene usage and CDR3 content were tested for enrichment in tetramer-positive versus tetramer-negative populations. TCRdb provides this immuneACCESS table in a form limited to in-frame rearrangements. Some clones are lacking; in checked studies, under half of them reflect an unresolved V gene, and why the rest are absent is not known. The D gene and trimming were derived from the DNA, and the V and J assignments and clone size from that table. The table for this sample lists around 60,000 clones; approximately 80% of them were counted only once. Roughly 13% of the sample is in the top ten clones.

V and J are trimmed by 4 bases and 7 bases, and the gene matches miss 3 bases of the junction. CDR1 and CDR2 (KGHSH, LQKENI) derive from the germline V gene. Its CDR3 holds 14 amino acids, cysteine through phenylalanine. The retained sequence is limited to the CDR3, 42 bases, with the frame set at the first base. The research as a whole found: The stringent sort gate may have missed T cells binding the CD1B-GMM tetramer with low affinity.

PBMC were thawed, rested overnight, stained with GMM-loaded CD1B tetramer, a Live/Dead dye and anti-CD3, and then sorted on a FACS Aria II. The CD1B tetramers were loaded with C32 glucose monomycolate that had been purified from Rhodococcus equi. Before cryopreservation, the PBMC used for tetramer sorting had been depleted of CD14-expressing monocytes as part of a separate study. From each donor, around 100,000 tetramer-negative cells were also sorted and analyzed side by side with the tetramer-positive cells. GMM-loaded CD1B tetramers were used to sort antigen-specific T cells from a few healthy South African adults.

The chain is encoded by TRBV18 joined to TRBJ1-6; TRBD1 aligns with 8 central bases. Sequencing input: CD1b-GMM tetramer-negative cells sorted from PBMCs. What the cell subset or site label conveys for this sample: T cells not binding CD1B-GMM tetramer, sorted from same donor. The clonotype originates from an adult woman with latent tuberculosis. The DNA sequence is TGTGCCAGCTCACGACAGGGGCAGAATTCACCCCTCCACTTT. This is translated as CASSRQGQNSPLHF.